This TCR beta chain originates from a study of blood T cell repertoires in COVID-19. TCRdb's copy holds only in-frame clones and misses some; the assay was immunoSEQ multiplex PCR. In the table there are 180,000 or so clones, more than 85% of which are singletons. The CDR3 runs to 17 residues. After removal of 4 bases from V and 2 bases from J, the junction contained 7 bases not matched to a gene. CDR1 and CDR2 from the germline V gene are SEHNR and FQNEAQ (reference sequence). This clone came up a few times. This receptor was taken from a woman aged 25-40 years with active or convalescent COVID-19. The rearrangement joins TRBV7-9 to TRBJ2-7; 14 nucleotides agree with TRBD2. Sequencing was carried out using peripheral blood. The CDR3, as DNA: TGTGCCAGCAGCTGGAGGACTAGCGGGAGGCCCACCTACGAGCAGTACTTC. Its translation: CASSWRTSGRPTYEQYF. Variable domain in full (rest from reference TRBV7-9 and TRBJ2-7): DTGVSQNPRHKITKRGQNVTFRCDPISEHNRLYWYRQTLGQGPEFLTYFQNEAQLEKSRLLSDRFSAERPKGSFSTLEIQRTEQGDSAMYLCASSWRTSGRPTYEQYFGPGTRLTVT.